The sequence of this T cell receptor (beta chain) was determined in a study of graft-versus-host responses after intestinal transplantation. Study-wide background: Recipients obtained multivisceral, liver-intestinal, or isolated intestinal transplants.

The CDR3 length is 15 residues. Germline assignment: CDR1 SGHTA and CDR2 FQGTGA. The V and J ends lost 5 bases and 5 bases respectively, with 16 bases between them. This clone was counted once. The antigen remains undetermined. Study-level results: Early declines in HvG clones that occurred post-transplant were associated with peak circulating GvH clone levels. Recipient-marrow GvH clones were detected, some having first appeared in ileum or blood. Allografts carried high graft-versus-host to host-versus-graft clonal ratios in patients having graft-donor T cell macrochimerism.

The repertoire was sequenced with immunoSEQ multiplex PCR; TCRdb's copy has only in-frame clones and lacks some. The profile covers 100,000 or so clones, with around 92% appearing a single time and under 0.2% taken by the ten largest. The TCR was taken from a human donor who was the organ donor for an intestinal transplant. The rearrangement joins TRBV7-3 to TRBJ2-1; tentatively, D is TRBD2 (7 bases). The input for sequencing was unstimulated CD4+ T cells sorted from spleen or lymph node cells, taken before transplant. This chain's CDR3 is CASSADGGLDNEQFF. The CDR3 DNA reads TGTGCCAGCAGCGCTGACGGGGGGCTGGACAATGAGCAGTTCTTC.